These 12 T cell receptor beta chains were sequenced from one sample in a study of spatial heterogeneity in lung cancer. Time point denoted: sample taken at primary tumor resection. TCRs were sequenced from unsorted whole RNA of tumor, nontumor lung or PBMC. TCRdb reprocessed the 5' RACE reads with MiXCR, giving one entry per CDR3 protein. The sample consists of tens of thousands of distinct CDR3 sequences, over 5.5% of them appearing once. Sequenced here: PBMCs, sampled at surgery. These receptors were collected from a female donor with early-stage non-small cell lung cancer.

This clonotype was seen ten or more times. The chain recombines TRBV30 with TRBJ2-3; possibly TRBD2 for D (6 bases). Trimming left V 3 bases short and J 9 bases short, with 16 bases between. From germline, CDR1 is GTSNPN and CDR2 SVGIG (reference sequence). CDR3 size: 13 residues. The CDR3 is CAWRPPGGRTQYF. In DNA form, the CDR3 reads TGTGCCTGGAGGCCCCCCGGGGGTAGGACGCAGTATTTT.

In this sample, this clonotype turned up many times. The V gene is TRBV29-1, the J gene TRBJ2-1; 8 positions agree with TRBD1. J lost 4 bases, V lost 4 bases, and 0 bases had no gene match. CDR3 length equals 12 residues. Germline assignment: CDR1 SQVTM and CDR2 ANQGSEA. The CDR3 DNA reads as TGCAGCGTTGGACAGGGGTACAATGAGCAGTTCTTC. It specifies CSVGQGYNEQFF.

This clonotype came up many times. The V call is TRBV28, the J call TRBJ1-5; D is undetermined. Trimming removed 5 bases from V and 5 bases from J, with 13 bases in between. This CDR3 has 14 residues. Germline loops: CDR1 MDHEN, CDR2 SYDVKM. The CDR3 spells CASSPTRWDQPQHF. The CDR3 nucleotides are TGTGCCAGCAGTCCGACCAGATGGGATCAGCCCCAGCATTTT.

In this sample, this clonotype is medium-sized. The chain employs TRBV29-1 and TRBJ2-1; D unclear. The CDR3 loop spans 13 amino acids. Germline CDR1 is SQVTM and CDR2 is ANQGSEA. V was trimmed by 5 bases and J by 8 bases, leaving 16 bases between them. Here the CDR3 reads CSVCEIFGYEQFF. CDR3 nucleotides: TGCAGCGTTTGTGAGATCTTTGGCTATGAGCAGTTCTTC.

This clonotype was observed a few times. CDR3 nucleotides: TGCAGTGCCACGCAGGGGTTGAACACTGAAGCTTTCTTT. Translation gives CSATQGLNTEAFF. The J gene is TRBJ1-1, the V gene TRBV20-1; perhaps TRBD1 as D (6 bases). Germline CDR1 is DFQATT and CDR2 is SNEGSKA (reference sequence). This CDR3 has 13 residues. V was clipped by 6 bases and J by 0 bases, with 11 bases between them.

This clonotype was counted many times. Here the CDR3 reads CASSLLRSGLFF. Written as DNA, the CDR3 is TGTGCCAGCAGCTTATTGCGGAGCGGGCTGTTTTTT. This chain links TRBV11-2 with TRBJ2-2; possibly TRBD2 for D (5 bases). Germline V lookup: CDR1 SGHAT, CDR2 FQNNGV. This CDR3 has 12 amino acids. Trimming stripped 2 bases from V and 13 bases from J, with 11 bases between. The complete variable domain, with remaining parts taken from reference TRBV11-2 and TRBJ2-2, reads EAGVAQSPRYKIIEKRQSVAFWCNPISGHATLYWYQQILGQGPKLLIQFQNNGVVDDSQLPKDRFSAERLKGVDSTLKIQPAKLEDSAVYLCASSLLRSGLFFGEGSRLTVL.

This clonotype appeared many times. V gene TRBV4-2 combines with J gene TRBJ2-1; D remains ambiguous. This CDR3 region has 14 residues. Trimming took 0 bases from V and 5 from J, leaving 8 bases between them. Germline V gene data show CDR1 as LGHNA and CDR2 as YNFKEQ. CDR3: CASSQETTNNEQFF. For the CDR3, the DNA is TGTGCCAGCAGCCAAGAAACCACCAACAATGAGCAGTTCTTC.

This clonotype was seen many times. The CDR3 nucleotides read TGCGCCAGCAGCTTGGGTCAGGTCGATGACAATGAGCAGTTCTTC. As protein: CASSLGQVDDNEQFF. The V and J genes are TRBV5-1 and TRBJ2-1; D remains unclear. The ends were cut back, 0 bases at V and 5 bases at J, with 12 bases in the middle. The CDR3 has 15 amino acids. Germline CDR1 and CDR2: SGHRS and YFSETQ.

In its sample, this clonotype was seen many times. V is TRBV7-9 and J is TRBJ2-5; D unresolved. CDR1 is SEHNR and CDR2 is FQNEAQ in the germline V gene (reference sequence). The V end was cut by 4 bases, the J end by 2 bases, with 8 bases between. The CDR3 covers 13 residues. CDR3 sequence (DNA): TGTGCCAGCAGCTCGTCGATTCAAGAGACCCAGTACTTC. Translation: CASSSSIQETQYF.

This clonotype was seen ten or more times. V and J are TRBV9 and TRBJ2-1; D gene ambiguous. Between the trimmed V and J ends, which lost 2 bases and 4 bases, there was a span of 4 bases. Germline V gives CDR1 SGDLS, CDR2 YYNGEE. This CDR3 contains 12 residues. This chain's CDR3 is CASSVQYNEQFF. The CDR3 bases are TGTGCCAGCAGCGTCCAGTACAATGAGCAGTTCTTC.

This clonotype was detected many times. The chain has TRBV29-1 and TRBJ1-1; D uncertain. The CDR3 has 11 amino acids. The germline CDR1 and CDR2 sequences are SQVTM and ANQGSEA. V was trimmed by 3 bases and J by 8 bases, leaving 10 bases between them. As DNA, the CDR3 is TGCAGCGTTGATGGGAAGGGCGAAGCTTTCTTT. Its translation: CSVDGKGEAFF.

This clonotype was found many times. The CDR3 spells CASSPGRSYNSPLHF. DNA for the CDR3: TGTGCCAGCAGCCCAGGGCGCTCCTATAATTCACCCCTCCACTTT. The genes are TRBV28 and TRBJ1-6; D is possibly TRBD1 (5 bases). The ends were cut back, 6 bases at V and 0 bases at J, with 9 bases in the middle. Germline V gene sequence: CDR1 MDHEN, CDR2 SYDVKM. The CDR3 totals 15 residues.